The clone carrying this T cell receptor (beta chain) was recorded a few times. Antigen specificity is unknown. This sample was taken from a study of T cell responses to AZD1222 COVID-19 vaccine. The CDR3 is 15 amino acids. CDR1 MGHRA and CDR2 YSYEKL come from the germline V gene. Trimming shortened V by 2 bases and J by 6 bases, and 16 bases separated the two germline ends. Here immunoSEQ multiplex PCR was the method, and the copy in TCRdb shows in-frame clones only, minus some. The sample has 95,000 to 150,000 clones; about 90% are singletons. Overall study findings and caveats: Repertoires were collected only later (after the peak T cell response had occurred). Spike-spanning, vaccine-associated CD4 TCRs were dominant at 160-218 and 743-854.

The starting material was peripheral blood, obtained on day 0 of AZD1222 vaccination. This sequence originates from an adult in good health. The rearrangement joins TRBV4-1 to TRBJ1-2, with a weak D call TRBD1 (5 bases). Written as DNA, the CDR3 is TGCGCCAGCAGCCAAAGAGATTGGGGGGGTAATGGCTACACCTTC. This gives the protein CASSQRDWGGNGYTF.